This TCR beta chain was obtained from a study of cytomegalovirus exposure and HLA in healthy donors. The germline V gene has CDR1 SGHAT and CDR2 FQNNGV. The CDR3 has 15 residues. V shed 5 bases, J shed 5 bases, and the junction held 11 bases outside the gene matches. It was with 60 Vbeta and 13 Jbeta primers that the PCR ran. Profiled with immunoSEQ multiplex PCR; TCRdb holds only in-frame clones, not every one. The data show approximately 160,000 clones, roughly 77% seen once. This clone was observed a handful of times. Its target is not known. Findings and limits, study-wide: In a later analysis, V- and J-gene trimming of beta chains associated with a DCLRE1C missense variant, replicated independently.

Sequencing was carried out using PBMCs. The chain is built from TRBV11-2 and TRBJ1-1; 7 bases match TRBD1. The sequence was collected from a man between 18 and 29 years old in good health and CMV-seropositive. DNA of the CDR3: TGTGCCAGCAGCGCCTCCAGTTCAGGGGGGACTGAAGCTTTCTTT. Its translation is CASSASSSGGTEAFF.